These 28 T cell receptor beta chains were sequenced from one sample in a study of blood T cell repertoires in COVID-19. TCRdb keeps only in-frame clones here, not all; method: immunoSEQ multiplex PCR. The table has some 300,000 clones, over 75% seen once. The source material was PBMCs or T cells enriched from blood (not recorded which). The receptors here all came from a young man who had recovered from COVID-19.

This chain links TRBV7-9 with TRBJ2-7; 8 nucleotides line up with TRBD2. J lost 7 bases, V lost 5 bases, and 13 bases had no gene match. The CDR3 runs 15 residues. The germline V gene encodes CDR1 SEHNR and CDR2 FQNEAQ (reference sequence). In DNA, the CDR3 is TGTGCCAGCAGCCTAAGAGCGGGAGAGGTGAGGGAGCAGTACTTC. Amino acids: CASSLRAGEVREQYF.

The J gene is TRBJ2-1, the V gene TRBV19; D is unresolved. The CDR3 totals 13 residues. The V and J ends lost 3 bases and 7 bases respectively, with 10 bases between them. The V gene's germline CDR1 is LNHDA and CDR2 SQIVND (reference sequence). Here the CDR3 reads CASSIFFSNEQFF. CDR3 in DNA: TGTGCCAGTAGTATTTTCTTCTCTAATGAGCAGTTCTTC.

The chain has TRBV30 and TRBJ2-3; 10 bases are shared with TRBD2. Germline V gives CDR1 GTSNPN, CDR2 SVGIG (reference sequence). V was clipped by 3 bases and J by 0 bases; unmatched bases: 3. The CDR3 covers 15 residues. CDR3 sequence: CAWSGLAASTDTQYF. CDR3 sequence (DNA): TGTGCCTGGAGCGGACTAGCGGCTAGCACAGATACGCAGTATTTT.

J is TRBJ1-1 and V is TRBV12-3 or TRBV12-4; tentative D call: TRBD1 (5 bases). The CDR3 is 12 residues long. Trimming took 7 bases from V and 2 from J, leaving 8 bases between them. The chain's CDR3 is CASIQGNTEAFF. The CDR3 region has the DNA TGTGCCAGCATTCAGGGAAACACTGAAGCTTTCTTT.

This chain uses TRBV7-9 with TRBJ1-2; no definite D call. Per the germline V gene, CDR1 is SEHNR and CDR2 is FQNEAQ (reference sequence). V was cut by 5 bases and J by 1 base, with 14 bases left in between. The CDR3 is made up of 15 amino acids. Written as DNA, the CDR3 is TGTGCCAGCAGCCCCTCTACAGATATTAACTATGGCTACACCTTC. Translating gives CASSPSTDINYGYTF.

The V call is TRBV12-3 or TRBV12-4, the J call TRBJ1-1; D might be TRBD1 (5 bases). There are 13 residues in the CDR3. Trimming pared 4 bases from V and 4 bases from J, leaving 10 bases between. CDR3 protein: CASSSGFVTEAFF. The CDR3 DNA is TGTGCCAGCAGTTCAGGGTTCGTCACTGAAGCTTTCTTT.

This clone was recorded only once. The DNA for the CDR3 is TGCGCCAGCAGCCTAGGTTTGGCAGGGCTTTCCTACGAGCAGTACTTC. It encodes CASSLGLAGLSYEQYF. The chain recombines TRBV5-1 with TRBJ2-7; tentative D call: TRBD1 (5 bases). Germline CDR1 is SGHRS and CDR2 is YFSETQ. The CDR3 is 16 residues long. V lost 4 bases to trimming and J lost 1 base, with 18 bases between them.

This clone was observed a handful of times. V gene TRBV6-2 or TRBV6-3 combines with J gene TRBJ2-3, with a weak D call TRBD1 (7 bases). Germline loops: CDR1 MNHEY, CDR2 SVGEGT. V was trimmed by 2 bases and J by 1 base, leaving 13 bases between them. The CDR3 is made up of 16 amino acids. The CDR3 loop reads CASSYQGGAGTDTQYF. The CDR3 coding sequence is TGTGCCAGCAGTTACCAGGGGGGAGCGGGCACAGATACGCAGTATTTT.

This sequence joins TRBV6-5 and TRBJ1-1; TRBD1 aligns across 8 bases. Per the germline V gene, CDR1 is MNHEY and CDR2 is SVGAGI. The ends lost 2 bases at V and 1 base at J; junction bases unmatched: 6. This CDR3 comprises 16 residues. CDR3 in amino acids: CASSYEVRGPNTEAFF. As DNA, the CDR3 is TGTGCCAGCAGTTACGAAGTCAGGGGGCCGAACACTGAAGCTTTCTTT.

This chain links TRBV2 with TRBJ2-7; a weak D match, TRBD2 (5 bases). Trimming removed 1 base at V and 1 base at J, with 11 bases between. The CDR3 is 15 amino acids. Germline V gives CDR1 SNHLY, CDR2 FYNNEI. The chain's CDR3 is CASSEVRVGSYEQYF. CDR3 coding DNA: TGTGCCAGCAGTGAAGTGAGGGTCGGGTCCTACGAGCAGTACTTC. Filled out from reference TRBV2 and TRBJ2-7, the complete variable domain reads EPEVTQTPSHQVTQMGQEVILRCVPISNHLYFYWYRQILGQKVEFLVSFYNNEISEKSEIFDDQFSVERPDGSNFTLKIRSTKLEDSAMYFCASSEVRVGSYEQYFGPGTRLTVT.

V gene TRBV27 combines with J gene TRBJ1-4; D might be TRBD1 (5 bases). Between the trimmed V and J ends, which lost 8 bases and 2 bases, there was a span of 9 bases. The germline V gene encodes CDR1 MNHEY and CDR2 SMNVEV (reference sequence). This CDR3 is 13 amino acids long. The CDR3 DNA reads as TGTGCCAGCCAGGGTGGGACTAATGAAAAACTGTTTTTT. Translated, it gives CASQGGTNEKLFF.

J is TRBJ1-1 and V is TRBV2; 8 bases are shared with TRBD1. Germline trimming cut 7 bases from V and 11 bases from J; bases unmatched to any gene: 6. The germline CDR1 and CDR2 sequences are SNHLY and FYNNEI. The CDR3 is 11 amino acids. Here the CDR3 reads CASIQTGDAFF. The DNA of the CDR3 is TGTGCCAGCATCCAGACAGGGGACGCTTTCTTT.

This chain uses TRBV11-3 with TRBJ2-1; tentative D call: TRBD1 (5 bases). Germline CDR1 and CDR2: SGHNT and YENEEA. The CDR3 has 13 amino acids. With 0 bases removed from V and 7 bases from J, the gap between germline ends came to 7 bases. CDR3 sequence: CASSLDRANEQFF. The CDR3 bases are TGTGCCAGCAGCTTAGACAGGGCGAATGAGCAGTTCTTC.

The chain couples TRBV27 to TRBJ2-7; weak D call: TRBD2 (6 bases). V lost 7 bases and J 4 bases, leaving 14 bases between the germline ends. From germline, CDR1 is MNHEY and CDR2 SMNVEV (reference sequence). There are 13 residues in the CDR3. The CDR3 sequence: CASTPGVGYEQYF. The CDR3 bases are TGTGCCAGCACTCCGGGAGTAGGTTACGAGCAGTACTTC.

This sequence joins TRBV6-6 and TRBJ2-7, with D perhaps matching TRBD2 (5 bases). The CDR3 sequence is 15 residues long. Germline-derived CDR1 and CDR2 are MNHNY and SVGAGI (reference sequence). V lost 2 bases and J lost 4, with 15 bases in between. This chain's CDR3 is CASSYALRRGYEQYF. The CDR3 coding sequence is TGTGCCAGCAGTTACGCCCTGAGACGGGGATACGAGCAGTACTTC.

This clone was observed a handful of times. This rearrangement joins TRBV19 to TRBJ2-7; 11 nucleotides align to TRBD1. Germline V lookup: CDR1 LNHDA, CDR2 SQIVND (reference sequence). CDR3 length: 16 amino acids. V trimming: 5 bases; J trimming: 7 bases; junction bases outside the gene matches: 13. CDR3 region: CASSSGTGQGVWEQYF. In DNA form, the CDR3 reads TGTGCCAGTAGTTCCGGGACGGGACAGGGGGTATGGGAGCAGTACTTC.

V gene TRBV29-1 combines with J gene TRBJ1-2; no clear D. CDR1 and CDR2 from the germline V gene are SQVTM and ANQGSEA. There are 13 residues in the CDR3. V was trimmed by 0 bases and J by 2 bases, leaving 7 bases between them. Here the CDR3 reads CSVEDEANYGYTF. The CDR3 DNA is TGCAGCGTTGAAGATGAGGCGAACTATGGCTACACCTTC.

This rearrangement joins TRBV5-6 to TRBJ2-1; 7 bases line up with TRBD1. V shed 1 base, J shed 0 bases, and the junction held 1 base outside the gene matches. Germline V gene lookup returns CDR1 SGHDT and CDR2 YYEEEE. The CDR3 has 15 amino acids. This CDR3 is CASSLPGGSYNEQFF. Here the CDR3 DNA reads TGTGCCAGCAGCTTGCCAGGGGGCTCCTACAATGAGCAGTTCTTC.

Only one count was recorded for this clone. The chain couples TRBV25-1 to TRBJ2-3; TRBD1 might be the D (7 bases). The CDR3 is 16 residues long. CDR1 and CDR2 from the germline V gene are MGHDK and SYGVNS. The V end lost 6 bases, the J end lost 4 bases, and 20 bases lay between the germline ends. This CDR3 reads CASRGGQRLLADTQYF. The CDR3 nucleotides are TGTGCCAGCAGGGGGGGACAGAGGTTGCTCGCAGATACGCAGTATTTT.

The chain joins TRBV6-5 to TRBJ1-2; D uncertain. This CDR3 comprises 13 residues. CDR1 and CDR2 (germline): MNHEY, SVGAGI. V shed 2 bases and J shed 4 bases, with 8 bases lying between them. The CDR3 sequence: CASSYGEGYGYTF. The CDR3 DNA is TGTGCCAGCAGTTACGGGGAGGGCTATGGCTACACCTTC.

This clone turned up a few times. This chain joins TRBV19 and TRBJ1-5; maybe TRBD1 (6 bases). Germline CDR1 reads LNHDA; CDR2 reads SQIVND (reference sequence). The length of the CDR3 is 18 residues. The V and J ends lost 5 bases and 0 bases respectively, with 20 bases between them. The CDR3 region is CASSPYRPGQISNQPQHF. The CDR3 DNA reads TGTGCCAGTAGTCCTTATCGGCCAGGACAGATTAGCAATCAGCCCCAGCATTTT. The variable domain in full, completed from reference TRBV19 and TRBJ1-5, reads DGGITQSPKYLFRKEGQNVTLSCEQNLNHDAMYWYRQDPGQGLRLIYYSQIVNDFQKGDIAEGYSVSREKKESFPLTVTSAQKNPTAFYLCASSPYRPGQISNQPQHFGDGTRLSIL.

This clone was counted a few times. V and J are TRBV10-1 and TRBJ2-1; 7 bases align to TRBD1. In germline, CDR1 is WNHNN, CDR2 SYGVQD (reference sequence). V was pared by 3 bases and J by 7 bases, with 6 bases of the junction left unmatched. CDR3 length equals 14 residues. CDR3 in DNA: TGCGCCAGCAGTGATGAGACAGGGTGGAATGAGCAGTTCTTC. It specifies CASSDETGWNEQFF.

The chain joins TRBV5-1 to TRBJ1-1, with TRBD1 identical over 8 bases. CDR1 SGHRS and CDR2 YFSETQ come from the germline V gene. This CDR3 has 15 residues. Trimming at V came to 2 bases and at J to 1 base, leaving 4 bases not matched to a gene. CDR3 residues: CASSFLGTGNTEAFF. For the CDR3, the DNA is TGCGCCAGCAGCTTTCTAGGGACAGGGAACACTGAAGCTTTCTTT.

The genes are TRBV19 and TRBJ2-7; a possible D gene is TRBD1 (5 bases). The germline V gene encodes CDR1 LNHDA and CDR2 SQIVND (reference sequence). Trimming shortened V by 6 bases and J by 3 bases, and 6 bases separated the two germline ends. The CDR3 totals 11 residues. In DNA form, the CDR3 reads TGTGCCAGTAGCCAGGGCTACGAGCAGTACTTC. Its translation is CASSQGYEQYF.

The CDR3 sequence is CASSLVQGRNEQFF. As DNA, the CDR3 is TGTGCCAGCAGCTTGGTACAGGGGAGGAATGAGCAGTTCTTC. This chain uses TRBV5-5 with TRBJ2-1, with D maybe TRBD1 (7 bases). The germline V gene has CDR1 SGHKS and CDR2 YYEKEE (reference sequence). The CDR3 spans 14 residues. Trimming stripped 0 bases from V and 7 bases from J, with 11 bases between.

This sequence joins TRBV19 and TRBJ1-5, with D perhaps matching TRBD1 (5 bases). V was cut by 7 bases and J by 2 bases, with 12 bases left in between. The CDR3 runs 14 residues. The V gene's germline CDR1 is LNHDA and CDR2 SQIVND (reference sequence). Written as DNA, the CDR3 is TGTGCCAGTAAAACAGGTCCAGGCAATCAGCCCCAGCATTTT. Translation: CASKTGPGNQPQHF.

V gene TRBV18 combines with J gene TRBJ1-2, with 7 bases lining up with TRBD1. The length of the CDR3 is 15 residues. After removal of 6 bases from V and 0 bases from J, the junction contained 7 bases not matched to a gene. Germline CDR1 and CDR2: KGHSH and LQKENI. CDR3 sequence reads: CASSSGTAANYGYTF. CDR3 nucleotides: TGTGCCAGCTCCTCCGGGACAGCAGCTAACTATGGCTACACCTTC.

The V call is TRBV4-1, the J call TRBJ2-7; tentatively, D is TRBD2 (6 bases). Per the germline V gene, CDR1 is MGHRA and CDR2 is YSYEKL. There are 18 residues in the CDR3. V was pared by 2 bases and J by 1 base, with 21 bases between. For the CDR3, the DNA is TGCGCCAGCAGCCAACCGACTGGGGGGAGTCCTTATTCCTACGAGCAGTACTTC. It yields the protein CASSQPTGGSPYSYEQYF.